The 21 T cell receptor beta chains below come from one sample, sequenced in a study of blood T cells in healthy people across ages. Next came a second PCR, run for about 7 to 12 cycles, which used a sample-barcoded 5' primer along with a J-beta primer mix. TCRdb independently ran MiXCR on the 5' RACE reads; one entry per CDR3 protein. This repertoire shows around 1,500,000 distinct CDR3 sequences, 28% found once; its top ten account for less than 9.5%. What was sequenced was blood. The source of these receptors is a woman in her thirties in good health.

This clonotype was detected ten times or more. The rearrangement links TRBV18 to TRBJ1-1; tentatively, D is TRBD1 (6 bases). The CDR3 length is 13 residues. V gave up 3 bases and J gave up 1 base, with 6 bases separating them. Germline V gene data show CDR1 as KGHSH and CDR2 as LQKENI. The chain's CDR3 is CASSPRGNTEAFF. In DNA form, the CDR3 reads TGTGCCAGCTCACCCAGGGGGAACACTGAAGCTTTCTTT.

The chain links TRBV11-2 to TRBJ1-6, with a possible D match to TRBD1 (5 bases). Trimming took 6 bases from V and 8 from J, leaving 17 bases between them. This CDR3 spans 15 amino acids. Germline V gene lookup returns CDR1 SGHAT and CDR2 FQNNGV. CDR3 in DNA: TGTGCCAGCAGAGAGCCGGGACGCTCTTATTCACCCCTCCACTTT. As protein: CASREPGRSYSPLHF.

V gene TRBV5-5 combines with J gene TRBJ2-1, with TRBD2 identical over 11 bases. J was trimmed by 0 bases and V by 1 base; bases with no gene match: 12. Germline V CDR1 and CDR2: SGHKS, YYEKEE (reference sequence). CDR3 length equals 20 residues. CDR3 bases: TGTGCCAGCAGCTTGAGATACGGACTAGCGGGCGTTAGCTCCTACAATGAGCAGTTCTTC. Amino acid sequence: CASSLRYGLAGVSSYNEQFF.

The genes are TRBV4-3 and TRBJ2-4; the D gene is possibly TRBD2 (6 bases). Per germline, CDR1 LGHNA and CDR2 YSLEER. CDR3 length: 15 residues. The germline V and J ends were trimmed by 0 bases and 13 bases, with 19 bases remaining between them. The CDR3 reads CASSQEGLRFDEQYF. CDR3 nucleotide sequence: TGCGCCAGCAGCCAAGAGGGACTCCGTTTCGATGAGCAGTACTTC.

V is TRBV27 and J is TRBJ2-5; D ambiguous. Trimming removed 5 bases from V and 3 bases from J, with 7 bases in between. This CDR3 has 12 residues. Germline CDR1 and CDR2: MNHEY and SMNVEV (reference sequence). The CDR3 DNA reads as TGTGCCAGCAGTAACCTCAAAGAGACCCAGTACTTC. It is translated as CASSNLKETQYF.

This clonotype was seen repeatedly, ten times or more. The chain combines TRBV2 with TRBJ2-7, with 9 nucleotides matching TRBD2. The length of the CDR3 is 15 residues. The V gene end was trimmed by 1 base and the J gene end by 4 bases; junction bases not matched to a gene: 5. Germline assignment: CDR1 SNHLY and CDR2 FYNNEI. The CDR3 DNA sequence: TGTGCCAGCAGTGAAGGGCGGGGGGGCTTGTACGAGCAGTACTTC. Translated, it gives CASSEGRGGLYEQYF.

This clonotype was seen a few times. The rearrangement links TRBV21-1 to TRBJ1-2; the table's TRBD1 call for D was not verified on the DNA. TRBV21-1 is a documented pseudogene. The CDR3 runs to 17 residues. The CDR3 DNA reads as TGTGCCAGCAGCAATAAAACCCGCAGCCCCCCAAACTATGGCTACACCTTC. It yields the protein CASSNKTRSPPNYGYTF.

This clonotype occurred many times. The chain combines TRBV12-3 or TRBV12-4 with TRBJ1-1; a possible D gene is TRBD1 (5 bases). V was pared by 5 bases and J by 9 bases, with 22 bases between. The CDR3 has 15 amino acids. This chain's CDR3 is CASSNPGTGAGKAFF. CDR3 nucleotides: TGTGCCAGCAGTAATCCCGGGACGGGCGCCGGGAAAGCTTTCTTT.

In its sample, this clonotype was seen many times. The rearrangement uses TRBV5-1 and TRBJ1-1, with 7 positions matching TRBD1. Trimming took 3 bases from V and 5 from J; bases not matched to a gene: 7. The germline CDR1 and CDR2 sequences are SGHRS and YFSETQ. The CDR3 totals 14 residues. CDR3 nucleotides: TGCGCCAGCAGCTCGAGGCAGGGGGGAACTGAAGCTTTCTTT. The encoded protein is CASSSRQGGTEAFF.

This clonotype was seen more than once but under ten times. This chain uses TRBV6-5 with TRBJ2-7; TRBD1 is a possible D gene (7 bases). The CDR3 spans 16 residues. V was pared by 6 bases and J by 4 bases, with 22 bases between. Germline loops: CDR1 MNHEY, CDR2 SVGAGI. The CDR3 bases are TGTGCCAGCAGCCCAGGGGGGCAGGGTGGGTTGTACGAGCAGTACTTC. Protein sequence: CASSPGGQGGLYEQYF.

This clonotype was detected a few times. This chain joins TRBV30 and TRBJ2-7; 12 nucleotides match TRBD1. CDR1 and CDR2 (germline): GTSNPN, SVGIG (reference sequence). The CDR3 contains 16 residues. V lost 3 bases to trimming and J lost 4 bases; unmatched junction nucleotides: 10. CDR3: CAWSTGTGGANYEQYF. The CDR3 DNA follows: TGTGCCTGGAGCACCGGGACAGGGGGCGCGAATTACGAGCAGTACTTC.

V usage is TRBV5-5 and J usage is TRBJ2-5, with TRBD2 matching over 13 bases. The CDR3 extends over 16 amino acids. With 4 bases clipped from V and 11 bases from J, the junction kept 14 bases outside the gene matches. Germline loops: CDR1 SGHKS, CDR2 YYEKEE (reference sequence). CDR3 amino acids: CASSPYTSGGAPEQYF. The CDR3 DNA is TGTGCCAGCAGCCCGTACACTAGCGGGGGGGCCCCTGAGCAGTACTTC. Looking up the rest from reference TRBV5-5 and TRBJ2-5 gives the full variable domain: DAGVTQSPTHLIKTRGQQVTLRCSPISGHKSVSWYQQVLGQGPQFIFQYYEKEERGRGNFPDRFSARQFPNYSSELNVNALLLGDSALYLCASSPYTSGGAPEQYFGPGTRLLVL.

V is TRBV20-1 and J is TRBJ2-1; 8 bases fit TRBD2. The trim removed 0 bases at V and 4 bases at J, leaving 5 bases unmatched. The CDR3 is 15 residues long. The germline V gene encodes CDR1 DFQATT and CDR2 SNEGSKA (reference sequence). Here the CDR3 reads CSARDRAGGYNEQFF. As DNA, the CDR3 is TGCAGTGCTAGAGATAGGGCGGGGGGATACAATGAGCAGTTCTTC.

The V and J genes are TRBV7-2 and TRBJ2-4; D remains unclear. V gave up 6 bases and J gave up 9 bases, with 12 bases separating them. The V gene's germline CDR1 is SGHTA and CDR2 FQGNSA. The CDR3 totals 12 residues. For the CDR3, the DNA is TGTGCCAGCAGTCGGCACATGGGCATTCAGTACTTC. Encoded protein: CASSRHMGIQYF.

The chain uses TRBV7-9 and TRBJ2-5, with TRBD1 as a possible D gene (5 bases). Germline loops: CDR1 SEHNR, CDR2 FQNEAQ (reference sequence). V was trimmed by 5 bases and J by 1 base, leaving 14 bases between them. CDR3 size: 15 residues. The CDR3 spells CASSLSEGAQETQYF. The DNA of the CDR3 is TGTGCCAGCAGCCTTTCAGAAGGGGCCCAAGAGACCCAGTACTTC.

For this clonotype: A much larger clone is a single base away; this may be a read error. V gene TRBV5-1 combines with J gene TRBJ2-5, with 8 nucleotides matching TRBD2. This CDR3 is 15 amino acids long. Germline V CDR1 and CDR2: SGHRS, YFSETQ. The CDR3 region is CTSSLVLAGTETQYF. CDR3 sequence (DNA): TGCACCAGCAGCTTGGTATTAGCGGGGACGGAGACCCAGTACTTC.

Written as DNA, the CDR3 is TGTGCTAGTGAGACACAGGGTCCTCTAGGGAATGAGCAGTACTTC. As protein: CASETQGPLGNEQYF. This chain uses TRBV12-5 with TRBJ2-4; maybe TRBD1 (6 bases). CDR1 is LGHNT, CDR2 FRNRAP, per germline. V gave up 7 bases and J gave up 13 bases, with 26 bases separating them. This CDR3 has 15 amino acids.

A remark on this clonotype: Since a much larger clone is just one base distant, this may be a read error. The chain has TRBV5-1 and TRBJ1-2; possibly TRBD1 for D (5 bases). This CDR3 is 14 amino acids long. The germline V gene has CDR1 SGHRS and CDR2 YFSETQ. As DNA, the CDR3 is TGCGCCAACAGCTTGACAGCCCTTAACTATGGCTACACCTTC. Translated: CANSLTALNYGYTF. Drawing the rest from reference TRBV5-1 and TRBJ1-2, the complete variable domain is KAGVTQTPRYLIKTRGQQVTLSCSPISGHRSVSWYQQTPGQGLQFLFEYFSETQRNKGNFPGRFSGRQFSNSRSEMNVSTLELGDSALYLCANSLTALNYGYTFGSGTRLTVV.

The gene calls are TRBV11-2 and TRBJ1-2; the D is unclear. Germline-derived CDR1 and CDR2 are SGHAT and FQNNGV. The V gene lost 0 bases and the J gene lost 4 bases, with 15 bases spanning the gap. The CDR3 covers 16 residues. The CDR3 nucleotides read TGTGCCAGCAGCTTAGATATCGGTGTGCCGGCCTATGGCTACACCTTC. The encoded protein is CASSLDIGVPAYGYTF.

This clonotype was observed once. The chain combines TRBV7-2 with TRBJ2-5; TRBD2 matches 9 bases. Germline loops: CDR1 SGHTA, CDR2 FQGNSA. CDR3 length equals 14 residues. J lost 5 bases, V lost 7 bases, and 8 bases had no gene match. The CDR3 is CASTYGAGGETQYF. Written as DNA, the CDR3 is TGTGCCAGCACCTACGGGGCGGGAGGGGAGACCCAGTACTTC.

This clonotype showed up just a few times. The J gene is TRBJ1-1, the V gene TRBV14; maybe TRBD1 (6 bases). This CDR3 has 13 amino acids. From germline, CDR1 is SGHDN and CDR2 FVKESK. V lost 8 bases and J lost 4, with 14 bases in between. The CDR3 DNA reads TGTGCCAGCCAGCCCGGCAGGGGCACTGAAGCTTTCTTT. As protein: CASQPGRGTEAFF.